Each of the 4 T cell receptor beta chains below was sequenced from the same sample in a study of CXCR3-negative and CXCR3-positive naive CD8 T cells. Antigen specificity for these receptors is unknown. Preparation of TRB cDNA libraries relied on 5' RACE carrying UMI labels. TCRdb re-analyzed the 5' RACE reads; it lists each CDR3 protein once, without DNA. The ten most abundant clones cover about 0.71% of a sample with under 85,000 distinct CDR3 sequences. Findings of the study overall: CXCR3-positive naive cells carried more hydrophobic TRB CDR3s than CXCR3-negative naive cells did.

The sample taken for sequencing was naive CXCR3+ CD8+ T cells from blood. Noted subset: CD45RO-CCR7+CD27+CD95- naive CD8+ T cells expressing CXCR3 (TNR3+). The receptors derive from a human donor in good health. Some clones in this sample may be carry-over from other donors' samples.

The genes are TRBV24-1 and TRBJ2-2; with no DNA, the TCRdb D assignment of TRBD1 cannot be verified. This CDR3 region has 16 residues. Germline values: CDR1 KGHDR, CDR2 SFDVKD. The CDR3 is CATSDPRDRGFGELFF.

The chain uses TRBV7-9 and TRBJ2-7; TCRdb selects TRBD1, and the lack of DNA leaves this call unchecked. This CDR3 has 15 amino acids. Germline-derived CDR1 and CDR2 are SEHNR and FQNEAQ (reference sequence). This CDR3 reads CASSRGTESSYEQYF.

The chain links TRBV27 to TRBJ1-2; TCRdb outputs TRBD1, but without DNA this stays unchecked. Germline V gene data show CDR1 as MNHEY and CDR2 as SMNVEV (reference sequence). This CDR3 comprises 14 residues. The CDR3 spells CASSPTGTNYGYTF.

This chain joins TRBV7-9 and TRBJ2-7; TCRdb picks TRBD1, but there is no DNA to check that call. This CDR3 contains 14 residues. Germline V gene data show CDR1 as SEHNR and CDR2 as FQNEAQ (reference sequence). CDR3 residues: CASSLPGQSYEQYF.